Below, one T cell receptor (beta chain) is given with its context. This sample was included in a study of blood T cells in healthy people across ages. Germline loops: CDR1 MGHRA, CDR2 YSYEKL. V dropped 1 base and J dropped 6; count of bases not matched to a gene: 7. The CDR3 runs to 15 residues. PCR was performed a second time for roughly 7 to 11 cycles using a sample-barcoded 5' primer and a J-beta primer mix. Using its own MiXCR run on the 5' RACE reads, TCRdb lists one record per CDR3 protein. Found here are 750,000 to 1,000,000 distinct CDR3 sequences, 25% to 35% of them singletons; the top ten hold 10%. In addition, the sample was reused for a study of T cells of mothers and their children.

The receptor was isolated from a woman in her thirties or forties in good health. The sequenced sample was blood. The chain uses TRBV4-1 and TRBJ2-3; 7 bases are shared with TRBD2. This CDR3 reads CASSQVQSGADTQYF. Here the CDR3 DNA reads TGCGCCAGCAGCCAAGTACAGAGCGGGGCCGATACGCAGTATTTT.